This is a list of T cell receptor beta chains from one sample in a study of T cell responses to AZD1222 COVID-19 vaccine. Libraries were prepared by immunoSEQ multiplex PCR; TCRdb keeps only in-frame clonotypes and omits some of them. The sample lists 120,000 or so clones; around 92% were seen once. Source: peripheral blood, taken on day 0 of AZD1222 vaccination. These TCRs come from an adult in good health. Each CDR3 is given with its conserved first and last residue. Each record gives: clone size, CDR3 length, V gene, D gene, J gene, CDR3 protein, CDR3 DNA. A D gene is named only where the DNA matches it firmly. Only some rows state a clone size, as once, few, many or a class for expanded clones.

NA,13,TRBV29-1,NA,TRBJ1-1,CSVKQGGNTEAFF,TGCAGCGTTAAACAGGGTGGTAACACTGAAGCTTTCTTT
NA,15,TRBV7-3,NA,TRBJ2-1,CASSPRGREIGEQFF,TGTGCCAGCAGCCCCAGGGGGCGGGAGATTGGTGAGCAGTTCTTC
NA,15,TRBV24-1,TRBD1,TRBJ1-4,CATSDPTGPDEKLFF,TGTGCCACCAGTGACCCGACAGGGCCTGATGAAAAACTGTTTTTT
NA,14,TRBV19,NA,TRBJ1-5,CASSGRAGNQPQHF,TGTGCCAGTAGTGGGCGCGCCGGCAATCAGCCCCAGCATTTT
NA,17,TRBV29-1,TRBD2,TRBJ2-7,CSVLGGLAGGFSYEQYF,TGCAGCGTCTTAGGGGGACTAGCGGGAGGTTTCTCCTACGAGCAGTACTTC
once,18,TRBV6-1,NA,TRBJ1-5,CASSDTSRWAASNQPQHF,TGTGCCAGCAGTGATACGTCCCGGTGGGCAGCCTCGAATCAGCCCCAGCATTTT
NA,15,TRBV7-9,TRBD1,TRBJ1-5,CASSPGGLGDQPQHF,TGTGCCAGCAGCCCAGGGGGTCTCGGGGATCAGCCCCAGCATTTT
NA,15,TRBV28,TRBD2,TRBJ2-1,CASRLTSGPYNEQFF,TGTGCCAGCAGATTGACTAGCGGGCCCTACAATGAGCAGTTCTTC
NA,15,TRBV5-1,TRBD2,TRBJ2-1,CASSYNVGRADEQFF,TGCGCCAGCAGCTATAACGTGGGGAGGGCGGATGAGCAGTTCTTC
NA,15,TRBV18,NA,TRBJ2-1,CASSPRVGPYNEQFF,TGTGCCAGCTCACCAAGGGTAGGACCCTACAATGAGCAGTTCTTC
NA,19,TRBV11-2,TRBD1,TRBJ2-1,CASRAGTGGPGSSPNEQFF,TGTGCCAGCAGAGCCGGGACAGGGGGTCCTGGGAGCTCTCCGAATGAGCAGTTCTTC
NA,12,TRBV2,NA,TRBJ1-1,CASSGVNIEAFF,TGTGCCAGCAGTGGGGTGAATATTGAAGCTTTCTTT
NA,16,TRBV5-1,NA,TRBJ1-6,CASSLGSWANDSPLHF,TGCGCCAGCAGCTTGGGGTCATGGGCGAATGATTCACCCCTCCACTTT
once,14,TRBV28,NA,TRBJ1-5,CASTADGSIWPQHF,TGTGCCAGCACAGCTGACGGGTCTATATGGCCCCAGCATTTT